Listed below are T cell receptor beta chains from one sample, sequenced in a study of blood T cell repertoires in COVID-19. TCRdb's copy holds only in-frame clones and misses some; the assay was immunoSEQ multiplex PCR. The sample gives 100,000 to 150,000 clones, 85% to 90% of which show up once; over 1.5% is in the top ten. The sample consisted of peripheral blood. The receptors originated from a human donor in a cohort sampled during active COVID-19. The CDR3 runs from the conserved cysteine through the conserved F or W.

V gene	J gene	CDR3 protein
TRBV4-1	TRBJ2-7	CASSKHSSGTASYEQYF
TRBV5-1	TRBJ2-5	CASSLGLAGGETQYF
TRBV12-3/TRBV12-4	TRBJ1-1	CASSLSSEAFF
TRBV10-3	TRBJ1-5	CAISESGGSSNQPQHF
TRBV4-2	TRBJ1-3	CASSQEAVSGNTIYF
TRBV28	TRBJ2-7	CASSPLTSGRAYEQYF
TRBV28	TRBJ2-3	CASSSPGQGRTDTQYF
TRBV14	TRBJ1-1	CASSHRQGSMNTEAFF
TRBV4-2	TRBJ2-2	CASSQELAGETGELFF
TRBV5-1	TRBJ2-3	CASSLANPTDTQYF
TRBV6-6	TRBJ1-2	CASSFGTGLLYGYTF
TRBV4-1	TRBJ1-3	CASSPRDRVTSSGNTIYF
TRBV19	TRBJ2-7	CASSIPGLTVGEQYF
TRBV7-2	TRBJ2-1	CASSSGASGSYNEQFF
TRBV4-1	TRBJ1-1	CASSQRTGGTEAFF
TRBV7-6	TRBJ2-7	CASSAGTSDPYEQYF
TRBV6-6	TRBJ2-5	CASSYPGTLKETQYF
TRBV6-5	TRBJ2-7	CASSLLAGRAYEQYF
TRBV28	TRBJ1-5	CASTRGPSQPQHF
TRBV4-2	TRBJ1-3	CASSQDLGTAGNTIYF
TRBV29-1	TRBJ2-7	CSVEGDRESYEQYF
TRBV3-1/TRBV3-2	TRBJ1-1	CASSQGDFEAFF
TRBV29-1	TRBJ2-7	CSVATEAYEQYF
TRBV7-6	TRBJ1-4	CASSSWGANEKLFF
TRBV4-1	TRBJ1-5	CASSPRTGGESQHF
TRBV3-1/TRBV3-2	TRBJ1-2	CASSQVGSEGGGGYTF
TRBV29-1	TRBJ2-7	CSVDSTDSYEQYF
TRBV19	TRBJ1-1	CASRNPWGRPEAFF
TRBV28	TRBJ2-3	CASSLGLPGGTDTQYF
TRBV4-2	TRBJ2-2	CASSQDQGPTGELFF
TRBV5-4	TRBJ1-1	CASSGGGAVNTEAFF
TRBV29-1	TRBJ2-3	CSAETLAGDTDTQYF
TRBV6-5	TRBJ2-5	CASSQTSGDQETQYF
TRBV6-1	TRBJ2-3	CASSAGRTSGGTDTQYF
TRBV15	TRBJ2-5	CATSRKTSGGQETQYF
TRBV29-1	TRBJ1-3	CSALPGPGNTIYF
TRBV27	TRBJ2-3	CASSPWTGSVDTQYF
TRBV30	TRBJ1-1	CAWSRGPGDTEAFF
TRBV6-6	TRBJ2-7	CASNIAGPAYEQYF
TRBV5-6	TRBJ2-2	CASRRGNTGELFF
TRBV27	TRBJ2-2	CASTPRGGRGGELFF
TRBV5-7	TRBJ2-2	CASSSLRARGQGELFF
TRBV19	TRBJ1-5	CASSSHPGQGVNQPQHF
TRBV10-3	TRBJ2-5	CATLAGETQYF
TRBV27	TRBJ2-7	CASSSTSGSYEQYF